Shown below are 17 T cell receptor beta chains from a single sample sequenced in a study of blood T cell repertoires in COVID-19. Assay used: immunoSEQ multiplex PCR; TCRdb lists only in-frame clones, some missing. The sample carries fewer than 130,000 clones, approximately 68% recorded once. Material: peripheral blood. The source of these receptors is a woman aged 60-70 years with acute or convalescent COVID-19.

This clone was recorded a few times. The chain recombines TRBV4-2 with TRBJ2-3; 10 bases match TRBD2. Germline CDR1 LGHNA, CDR2 YNFKEQ. Trimming cost V 0 bases and J 0 bases; bases outside gene matches: 0. There are 16 residues in the CDR3. The CDR3 region is CASSQDSGRSTDTQYF. DNA for the CDR3: TGTGCCAGCAGCCAAGATAGCGGGAGGAGCACAGATACGCAGTATTTT.

The chain is built from TRBV10-2 and TRBJ1-1, with D unclear. The CDR3 has 13 residues. The germline gives CDR1 WSHSY, CDR2 SAAADI. V lost 6 bases and J 0 bases, leaving 8 bases between the germline ends. CDR3: CASRQSMNTEAFF. The CDR3 coding sequence is TGCGCCAGCAGACAGTCCATGAACACTGAAGCTTTCTTT.

This chain links TRBV5-6 with TRBJ1-5; D gene ambiguous. V was clipped by 4 bases and J by 2 bases, with 13 bases between them. CDR1 is SGHDT, CDR2 YYEEEE, per germline. The CDR3 consists of 15 residues. CDR3 nucleotide sequence: TGTGCCAGCAGCATCGGAGGGTTCGGCAATCAGCCCCAGCATTTT. It specifies CASSIGGFGNQPQHF.

This clone appeared once. V usage is TRBV7-4 and J usage is TRBJ1-2, with D possibly being TRBD1 (6 bases). From germline, CDR1 is SGHVT and CDR2 SQSDAQ. V lost 7 bases and J lost 8, with 23 bases in between. This CDR3 region has 15 residues. The CDR3 protein is CASTPGGAGRGGYTF. CDR3 sequence (DNA): TGTGCCAGCACCCCCGGGGGGGCAGGGCGAGGGGGCTACACCTTC.

The genes are TRBV29-1 and TRBJ1-2, with D unresolved. This CDR3 region has 10 residues. The ends were cut back, 5 bases at V and 7 bases at J, with 8 bases in the middle. Germline assignment: CDR1 SQVTM and CDR2 ANQGSEA. CDR3 coding DNA: TGCAGCGTTCTTGAGGGTGGCTACACCTTC. Translation gives CSVLEGGYTF.

This chain joins TRBV19 and TRBJ1-4, with D uncertain. V shed 4 bases and J shed 0 bases, with 9 bases lying between them. Looked up from germline, CDR1 is LNHDA and CDR2 is SQIVND (reference sequence). CDR3 length: 15 amino acids. This CDR3 reads CASSRYGATNEKLFF. The CDR3 coding sequence is TGTGCCAGTAGTAGGTACGGGGCAACTAATGAAAAACTGTTTTTT.

The rearrangement links TRBV7-9 to TRBJ1-1, with 8 bases lining up with TRBD1. The germline gives CDR1 SEHNR, CDR2 FQNEAQ (reference sequence). V trimming: 6 bases; J trimming: 1 base; junction bases outside the gene matches: 13. The CDR3 sequence is 17 residues long. This CDR3 reads CASRRDRTGGKNTEAFF. The CDR3 nucleotides read TGTGCCAGCAGGCGCGATCGTACAGGGGGTAAGAACACTGAAGCTTTCTTT.

The chain carries TRBV9 and TRBJ2-1, with TRBD1 identical over 8 bases. Trimming at V came to 7 bases and at J to 7 bases, leaving 10 bases not matched to a gene. CDR1 and CDR2 from the germline V gene are SGDLS and YYNGEE. The CDR3 length is 14 residues. This CDR3 is CASGGQGGRNEQFF. The CDR3 bases are TGTGCCAGCGGAGGACAGGGTGGGCGGAATGAGCAGTTCTTC.

The chain joins TRBV6-1 to TRBJ2-7, with 8 bases fitting TRBD1. Germline loops: CDR1 MNHNS, CDR2 SASEGT. The CDR3 covers 14 residues. V shed 1 base and J 7 bases; nucleotides not matched to a gene: 6. CDR3 sequence: CASSEGQGWWEQYF. CDR3 nucleotide sequence: TGTGCCAGCAGTGAAGGACAGGGGTGGTGGGAGCAGTACTTC.

In DNA form, the CDR3 reads TGTGCCAGCAGTGGGACAGGACGAAACTATGGCTACACCTTC. Translation gives CASSGTGRNYGYTF. The J gene is TRBJ1-2, the V gene TRBV2, with 7 bases identical to TRBD1. Germline V CDR1 and CDR2: SNHLY, FYNNEI. The CDR3 consists of 14 residues. Losses at the gene ends were 4 bases for V and 2 bases for J; bases not matched to a gene: 4.

The chain uses TRBV2 and TRBJ1-1; 7 positions match TRBD1. This CDR3 contains 15 residues. The germline gives CDR1 SNHLY, CDR2 FYNNEI. The V segment lost 0 bases and the J segment 3 bases; nucleotides outside the gene matches: 4. The CDR3 region has the DNA TGTGCCAGCAGTGAAGCAGAGGGGGCCTACACTGAAGCTTTCTTT. It codes for CASSEAEGAYTEAFF. The variable domain in full, completed from reference TRBV2 and TRBJ1-1, reads EPEVTQTPSHQVTQMGQEVILRCVPISNHLYFYWYRQILGQKVEFLVSFYNNEISEKSEIFDDQFSVERPDGSNFTLKIRSTKLEDSAMYFCASSEAEGAYTEAFFGQGTRLTVV.

V and J are TRBV18 and TRBJ1-6; TRBD1 is a possible D gene (6 bases). V lost 2 bases and J lost 7, with 18 bases in between. Germline CDR1 and CDR2: KGHSH and LQKENI. CDR3 length: 17 residues. CDR3 nucleotide sequence: TGTGCCAGCTCACCAGCCAATACCGGGACATTAAATTCACCCCTCCACTTT. It encodes CASSPANTGTLNSPLHF.

The chain combines TRBV3-1 (or the pseudogene TRBV3-2) with TRBJ1-6; D possibly corresponds to TRBD1 (6 bases). V shed 1 base and J shed 5 bases, with 12 bases lying between them. The V gene's germline CDR1 is LGHDT and CDR2 YNNKEL (reference sequence). The CDR3 sequence is 16 residues long. DNA for the CDR3: TGTGCCAGCAGCCAAGGCTCGGACAGCGATAATTCACCCCTCCACTTT. Protein: CASSQGSDSDNSPLHF.

V and J are TRBV7-8 and TRBJ1-1; D is perhaps TRBD1 (5 bases). The V gene lost 2 bases and the J gene lost 4 bases, with 14 bases spanning the gap. This CDR3 has 15 residues. Looked up from germline, CDR1 is SGHVS and CDR2 is FQNEAQ. The CDR3 is CASSLLAGKVTEAFF. In nucleotides, the CDR3 is TGTGCCAGCAGCTTATTGGCAGGGAAGGTCACTGAAGCTTTCTTT. The variable domain in full, with the rest retrieved from reference TRBV7-8 and TRBJ1-1, is GAGVSQSPRYKVAKRGQDVALRCDPISGHVSLFWYQQALGQGPEFLTYFQNEAQLDKSGLPSDRFFAERPEGSVSTLKIQRTQQEDSAVYLCASSLLAGKVTEAFFGQGTRLTVV.

This clone was recorded a few times. The J gene is TRBJ2-7, the V gene TRBV10-2; 7 positions match TRBD1. There are 15 residues in the CDR3. Trimming took 5 bases from V and 5 from J; bases not matched to a gene: 12. CDR1 is WSHSY, CDR2 SAAADI, per germline. This chain's CDR3 is CASSYKYGTVNEQYF. CDR3 in DNA: TGCGCCAGCAGTTACAAATACGGGACAGTTAACGAGCAGTACTTC.

The J gene is TRBJ1-5, the V gene TRBV25-1; D gene unclear. V was cut by 0 bases and J by 4 bases, with 10 bases left in between. Germline-derived CDR1 and CDR2 are MGHDK and SYGVNS. The CDR3 has 15 residues. CDR3 bases: TGTGCCAGCAGTGAATATGCGGGTCAGAATCAGCCCCAGCATTTT. This codes for CASSEYAGQNQPQHF.

This chain joins TRBV5-1 and TRBJ1-2; 12 bases are a match to TRBD1. V lost 7 bases and J lost 3; bases outside the gene matches: 1. Germline V gives CDR1 SGHRS, CDR2 YFSETQ. CDR3 length: 13 residues. CDR3 bases: TGCGCCAGCGGGACAGGGGGCGACTATGGCTACACCTTC. This gives the protein CASGTGGDYGYTF.